This T cell receptor beta chain stems from a study of PD-1 blockade in classical Hodgkin lymphoma. V lost 2 bases and J lost 4; bases outside the gene matches: 3. The CDR3 totals 14 residues. Germline-derived CDR1 and CDR2 are KGHSH and LQKENI. Using immunoSEQ multiplex PCR, the repertoire was profiled, and TCRdb retains in-frame clones only, with some absent. The sample comprises 20,000 to 25,000 clones, over 60% of which are singletons, and about 17% rests with the top ten. Each and every patient relapsed after autologous stem cell transplantation, and patients got differing brentuximab vedotin exposure. Complete response, partial response or progressive disease constituted the best responses recorded. Study-level results: Relapsed/refractory patients reportedly had lower baseline diversity than newly diagnosed patients. By C4D1, CD4+ diversity increased significantly, especially in complete responders.

Concerning this clone: Antigen specificity is unknown.

The chain has TRBV18 and TRBJ1-2, with 8 positions matching TRBD1. This TCR derives from a human donor with classical Hodgkin lymphoma. The sample here was peripheral blood mononuclear cells (PBMCs), taken at baseline. The CDR3 region is CASSPGTGTYGYTF. CDR3 nucleotide sequence: TGTGCCAGCTCACCAGGGACAGGAACCTATGGCTACACCTTC.